This TCR beta chain was identified during a study of shared clonotypes between healthy human individuals. Study at large: Donor ages ranged 18 to 49 years: a couple of women, a few men. Study-level points and caveats: Naive subsets typically showed greater estimated richness than memory subsets. The diversity represented, both genetic and in exposure history, was limited by few donors.

For this clone: Antigen unknown.

Sequencing used immunoSEQ multiplex PCR; TCRdb keeps in-frame clones, though not all of them. The top ten hold around 1.7% of the sample, which has around 1,900,000 clones, 90% to 95% seen once. Naivety among CD8 cells was defined by CD45RO negativity and positive CCR7 selection, thereby excluding terminally differentiated effector memory CD45RA+ cells. Recent acute infections and vaccinations were absent in the healthy HIV-negative adult donors. The CDR3 consists of 15 residues. CDR1 and CDR2 (germline): MNHEY, SMNVEV (reference sequence). The ends lost 3 bases at V and 3 bases at J; junction bases unmatched: 5.

Material for sequencing was naive CD8+ T cells from PBMCs. The clonotype comes from a man aged 18 to 35 in good health. Some clones in this sample may be carry-over from other donors' samples. The chain couples TRBV27 to TRBJ1-5, with 7 bases that match TRBD1. For the CDR3, the DNA is TGTGCCAGCAGTTTGGGGGGACAGATCAATCAGCCCCAGCATTTT. It is translated as CASSLGGQINQPQHF.